The rows below give T cell receptor beta chains drawn from one sample of a study of CD8 T cells in Susac syndrome. TCRdb analysed the immunoSEQ multiplex PCR reads with MiXCR anew, one entry per CDR3 protein. The sample shows over 95,000 distinct CDR3 sequences, over 90% of them seen only once. The sequenced sample was CD4+ T cells from PBMCs. These receptors were taken from a human donor in good health. Both conserved end residues are part of each CDR3. D genes are given only for firm matches.

TRBJ2-7	.	TRBV6-5	TGTGCCAGCAGCCTCTCCCAGGGGTACTACGAGCAGTACTTC	CASSLSQGYYEQYF
TRBJ1-2	.	TRBV30	TGTGCCTGGAGTGCACTCCACAATGGCTACACCTTC	CAWSALHNGYTF
TRBJ2-3	.	TRBV6-2/TRBV6-3	TGTGCCAGCAGTCGCGTGGGCCTAGGGGATACGCAGTATTTT	CASSRVGLGDTQYF
TRBJ1-1	.	TRBV20-1	TGCAGTGCTTCCAAGGACGGAACGACTGAAGCTTTCTTT	CSASKDGTTEAFF
TRBJ2-1	.	TRBV18	TGTGCCAGCTCACCTGGAGCCGGGAATGAGCAGTTCTTC	CASSPGAGNEQFF
TRBJ2-7	TRBD1	TRBV20-1	TGCAGTGCTAGAGACCAACCGGGACAGGGTGACGAGCAGTACTTC	CSARDQPGQGDEQYF
TRBJ1-5	.	TRBV27	TGTGCCAGCAGTTTGGGGCCCAATCAGCCCCAGCATTTT	CASSLGPNQPQHF
TRBJ2-1	TRBD2	TRBV6-1	TGTGCCAGCCTAGCCCGGACTAGCGGATACAATGAGCAGTTCTTC	CASLARTSGYNEQFF
TRBJ2-1	TRBD2	TRBV4-3	TGCGCCAGCAGCCAACCCAGTCTAGCGGGAGATAATGAGCAGTTCTTC	CASSQPSLAGDNEQFF
TRBJ1-2	TRBD1	TRBV3-1	TGTGCCAGCAGCCTTACAGGGGGAGCTGGCTACACCTTC	CASSLTGGAGYTF
TRBJ2-1	.	TRBV29-1	TGCAGCGTTGTCGTTGGATCCTATGAGCAGTTCTTC	CSVVVGSYEQFF
TRBJ2-1	.	TRBV3-1	TGTGCCAGCAGCCCCCCGGACCTCGGCTACAATGAGCAGTTCTTC	CASSPPDLGYNEQFF
TRBJ1-1	TRBD1	TRBV29-1	TGCAGCGTTGAGCCGGGGACAGGGGTTACTGAAGCTTTCTTT	CSVEPGTGVTEAFF
TRBJ1-2	.	TRBV29-1	TGCAGCGTTGATAACTACACCTTC	CSVDNYTF
TRBJ2-3	.	TRBV6-5	TGTGCCAGCAGTTATGTTGACGCCCGCACAGATACGCAGTATTTT	CASSYVDARTDTQYF